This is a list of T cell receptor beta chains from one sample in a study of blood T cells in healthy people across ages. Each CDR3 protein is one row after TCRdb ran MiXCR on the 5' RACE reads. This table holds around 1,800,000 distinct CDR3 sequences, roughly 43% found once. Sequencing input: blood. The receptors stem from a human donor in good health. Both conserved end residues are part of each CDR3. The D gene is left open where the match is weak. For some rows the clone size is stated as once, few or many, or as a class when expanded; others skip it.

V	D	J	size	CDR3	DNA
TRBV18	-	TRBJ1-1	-	CASSPTPGGNTEAFF	TGTGCCAGCTCACCAACCCCCGGAGGGAACACTGAAGCTTTCTTT
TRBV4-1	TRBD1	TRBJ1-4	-	CASSQDLREGARGTNEKLFF	TGCGCCAGCAGCCAAGATCTTCGGGAGGGGGCCCGTGGGACTAATGAAAAACTGTTTTTT
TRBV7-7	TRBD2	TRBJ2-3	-	CASSLAGFSDTQYF	TGTGCTAGCAGCTTAGCGGGTTTTTCAGATACGCAGTATTTT
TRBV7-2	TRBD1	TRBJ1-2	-	CASSSDRGHGHTF	TGTGCCAGCAGCTCCGACAGGGGGCATGGCCACACCTTC
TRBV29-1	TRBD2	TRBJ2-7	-	CSAGGGPFYEQYF	TGCAGCGCCGGCGGGGGGCCCTTCTACGAGCAGTACTTC
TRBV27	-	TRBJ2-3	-	CASSQTTSSADTQYF	TGTGCCAGCAGTCAGACGACTAGTTCCGCAGATACGCAGTATTTT
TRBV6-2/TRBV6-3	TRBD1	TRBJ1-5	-	CASKVTGDPLPQPQHF	TGTGCCAGCAAGGTTACAGGGGACCCTTTGCCTCAGCCCCAGCATTTT
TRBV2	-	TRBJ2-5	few	CASSIFAGDTQETQYF	TGTGCCAGCAGTATCTTTGCGGGGGACACCCAAGAGACCCAGTACTTC
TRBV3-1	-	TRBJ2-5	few	CASSQDRGGGLQETQYF	TGTGCCAGCAGCCAAGATAGGGGGGGGGGCCTCCAAGAGACCCAGTACTTC
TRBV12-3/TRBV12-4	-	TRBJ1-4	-	CASSMPGKRLFF	TGTGCCAGCAGCATGCCCGGGAAAAGACTGTTTTTT
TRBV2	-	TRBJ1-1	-	CASTLMTATEAFF	TGTGCCAGCACCCTAATGACAGCCACTGAAGCTTTCTTT
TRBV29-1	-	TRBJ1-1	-	CSVVTGMDTEAFF	TGCAGCGTAGTCACAGGTATGGACACTGAAGCTTTCTTT
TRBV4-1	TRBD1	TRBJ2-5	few	CASSHLPGQRQETQYF	TGCGCCAGCAGCCACCTACCGGGACAGAGACAAGAGACCCAGTACTTC
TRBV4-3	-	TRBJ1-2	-	CASSPERGIYGYTF	TGCGCCAGCAGCCCGGAGAGGGGGATCTATGGCTACACCTTC
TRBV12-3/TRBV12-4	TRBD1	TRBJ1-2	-	CASGSDRENYGYTF	TGTGCCAGCGGTTCGGACAGGGAAAACTATGGCTACACCTTC
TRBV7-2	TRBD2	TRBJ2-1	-	CASSFGLGYNEQFF	TGTGCCAGCAGCTTCGGACTAGGCTACAATGAGCAGTTCTTC
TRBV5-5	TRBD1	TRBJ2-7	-	CASSLVTDRDSYEQYF	TGTGCCAGCAGCTTGGTGACCGACAGGGACTCCTACGAGCAGTACTTC
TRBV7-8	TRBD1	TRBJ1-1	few	CASSFYRGEGTEAFF	TGTGCCAGCAGCTTCTACAGGGGCGAGGGCACTGAAGCTTTCTTT
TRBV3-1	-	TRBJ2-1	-	CASSRVSGVLGYNEQFF	TGTGCCAGCAGCCGAGTCTCAGGGGTTTTAGGGTACAATGAGCAGTTCTTC
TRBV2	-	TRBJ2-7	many	CASSAPYEQYF	TGTGCCAGCAGTGCTCCCTACGAGCAGTACTTC
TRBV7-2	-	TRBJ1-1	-	CASSFVGTGGTEAFF	TGTGCCAGCAGCTTTGTCGGGACCGGGGGGACTGAAGCTTTCTTT
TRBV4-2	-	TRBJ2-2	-	CASSQEAANGELFF	TGTGCCAGCAGCCAAGAGGCCGCGAACGGGGAGCTGTTTTTT
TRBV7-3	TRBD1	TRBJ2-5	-	CASSSDREIGEQYF	TGTGCCAGCAGCTCGGACAGGGAGATTGGGGAGCAGTACTTC
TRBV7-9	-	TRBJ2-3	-	CASSQTDREDTQYF	TGTGCCAGCAGCCAGACCGACCGCGAAGATACGCAGTATTTT
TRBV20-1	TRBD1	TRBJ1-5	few	CSARDFIQGGQPQHF	TGCAGTGCTAGAGACTTTATACAGGGGGGCCAGCCCCAGCATTTT
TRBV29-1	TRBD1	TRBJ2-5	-	CSVDLQGAVETQYF	TGCAGCGTTGATCTACAGGGGGCTGTAGAGACCCAGTACTTC
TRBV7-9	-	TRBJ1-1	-	CASSLLYREDTEAFF	TGTGCCAGCAGCTTATTGTACAGAGAAGACACTGAAGCTTTCTTT
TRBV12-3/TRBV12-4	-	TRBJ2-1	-	CASRPLEAGEQFF	TGTGCCAGCAGGCCCTTAGAAGCGGGTGAGCAGTTCTTC
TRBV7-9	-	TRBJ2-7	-	CASSSHRHVPYEQYF	TGTGCCAGCAGCTCCCATCGACATGTTCCCTACGAGCAGTACTTC
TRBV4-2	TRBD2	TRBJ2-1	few	CASSQESGGPYNEQFF	TGTGCCAGCAGCCAAGAGAGCGGGGGGCCGTACAATGAGCAGTTCTTC
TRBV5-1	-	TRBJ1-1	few	CASSFEGEGTEAFF	TGCGCCAGCAGCTTTGAGGGGGAAGGAACTGAAGCTTTCTTT
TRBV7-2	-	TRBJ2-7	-	CASSLLSRGFEQYF	TGTGCCAGCAGCTTACTGAGCAGGGGATTCGAGCAGTACTTC
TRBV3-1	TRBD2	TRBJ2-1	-	CASSLALAVPYNEQFF	TGTGCCAGCAGCTTAGCACTAGCGGTGCCTTACAATGAGCAGTTCTTC
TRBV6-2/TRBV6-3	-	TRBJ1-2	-	CASSYSRESNYGYTF	TGTGCCAGCAGTTACTCGAGGGAGTCTAACTATGGCTACACCTTC
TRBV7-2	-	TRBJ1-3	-	CASSLASGWGNTIYF	TGTGCCAGCAGCTTAGCATCAGGGTGGGGAAACACCATATATTTT
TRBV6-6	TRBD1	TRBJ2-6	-	CASTQRQGAAGANVLTF	TGTGCCAGCACTCAACGACAGGGGGCGGCTGGGGCCAACGTCCTGACTTTC